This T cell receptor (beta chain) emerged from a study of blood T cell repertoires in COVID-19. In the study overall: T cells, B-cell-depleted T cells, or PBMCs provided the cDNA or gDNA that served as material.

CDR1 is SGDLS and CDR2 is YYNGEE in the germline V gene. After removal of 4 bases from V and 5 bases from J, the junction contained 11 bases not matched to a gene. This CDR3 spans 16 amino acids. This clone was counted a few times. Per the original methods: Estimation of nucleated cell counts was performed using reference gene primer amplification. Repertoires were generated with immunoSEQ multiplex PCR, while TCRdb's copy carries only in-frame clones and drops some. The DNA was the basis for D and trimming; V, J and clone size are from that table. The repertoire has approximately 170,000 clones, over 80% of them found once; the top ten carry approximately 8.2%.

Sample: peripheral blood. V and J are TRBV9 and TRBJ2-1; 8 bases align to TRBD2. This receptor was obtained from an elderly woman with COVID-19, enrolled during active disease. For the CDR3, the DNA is TGTGCCAGCAGCCAACCTCGCACTAGCGGTAACAATGAGCAGTTCTTC. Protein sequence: CASSQPRTSGNNEQFF.